This T cell receptor (beta chain) is drawn from a study of chemoradiotherapy in HPV16-positive cancers. Assay: immunoSEQ multiplex PCR; the TCRdb copy retains only in-frame clones and omits some. The table has 30,000 to 50,000 clones, more than 65% seen once; the top ten hold more than 5%. General study findings and limits: In HPV16-positive patients, HPV-responsive T-cell expansion tracked better recurrence-free survival. Functional assays defining HPV-specific T cells used only a couple of HPV16-positive patients.

The CDR3 is 12 amino acids. Germline V lookup: CDR1 SQVTM, CDR2 ANQGSEA. Repertoires were sampled repeatedly during chemoradiotherapy. This clone appeared a few times. Antigen: not known. Sequencing used blood, obtained from a patient who underwent chemoradiotherapy. The receptor comes from a human donor with HPV-associated anogenital cancer. The rearrangement links TRBV29-1 to TRBJ2-7; D is possibly TRBD1 (6 bases). Written as DNA, the CDR3 is TGCAGTTACAGGGTAGGGAACTACGAGCAGTACTTC. This sequence encodes CSYRVGNYEQYF.